Following are 14 T cell receptor beta chains from one sample sequenced in a study of CD8 T cells in Susac syndrome. Random hexamers were used to reverse transcribe an amount of roughly 0.5 to 1 ug RNA. Via MiXCR, TCRdb re-called the immunoSEQ multiplex PCR reads, giving one row per CDR3 protein. The sample lists around 50,000 distinct CDR3 sequences, 92% occurring once. Sequenced input: CD8+ T cells from PBMCs. The source of these receptors is a human donor in good health.

The chain links TRBV3-1 to TRBJ2-1; TRBD2 matches at 7 bases. CDR3 length: 16 residues. The trim removed 4 bases at V and 10 bases at J, leaving 16 bases unmatched. The germline CDR1 and CDR2 sequences are LGHDT and YNNKEL (reference sequence). As DNA, the CDR3 is TGTGCCAGCAGCCTCAGTAGGGACTACTATATGGGGGAGCAGTTCTTC. This sequence encodes CASSLSRDYYMGEQFF.

The gene calls are TRBV6-1 and TRBJ2-1; 7 nucleotides line up with TRBD2. Germline CDR1 is MNHNS and CDR2 is SASEGT. With V trimmed by 4 bases and J by 10 bases, 16 bases remained unmatched. The CDR3 extends over 16 amino acids. CDR3 in DNA: TGTGCCAGCAGTGGTGGACTGCGCGGGAGAGTACGAGAGCAGTTCTTC. Translated: CASSGGLRGRVREQFF.

The chain joins TRBV4-1 to TRBJ2-5; D ambiguous. The CDR3 extends over 12 amino acids. CDR1 and CDR2 (germline): MGHRA, YSYEKL. The V and J ends lost 0 bases and 5 bases respectively, with 4 bases between them. This CDR3 reads CASSQDRETQYF. CDR3 sequence (DNA): TGCGCCAGCAGCCAAGATAGGGAGACCCAGTACTTC.

The genes are TRBV10-3 and TRBJ1-1, with D possibly being TRBD1 (5 bases). CDR1 and CDR2 from the germline V gene are ENHRY and SYGVKD. This CDR3 region has 15 residues. V gave up 4 bases and J gave up 1 base, with 13 bases separating them. CDR3 bases: TGTGCCATCAGTGGGGTGGCAGGGCAGAACACTGAAGCTTTCTTT. Amino acids: CAISGVAGQNTEAFF.

The V gene is TRBV11-2, the J gene TRBJ2-1; the match to TRBD2 covers 9 bases. Trimming removed 6 bases from V and 3 bases from J; junction bases left unmatched: 6. The germline V gene has CDR1 SGHAT and CDR2 FQNNGV. The CDR3 sequence is 15 residues long. The CDR3 DNA reads TGTGCCAGCAGTCGGACTAGCGATTACTACAATGAGCAGTTCTTC. Protein product: CASSRTSDYYNEQFF. Full variable domain (rest looked up from reference TRBV11-2 and TRBJ2-1): EAGVAQSPRYKIIEKRQSVAFWCNPISGHATLYWYQQILGQGPKLLIQFQNNGVVDDSQLPKDRFSAERLKGVDSTLKIQPAKLEDSAVYLCASSRTSDYYNEQFFGPGTRLTVL.

V and J are TRBV3-1 and TRBJ2-1; D uncertain. Trimming took off 1 base at V and 1 base at J, with 8 bases between the two ends. The CDR3 loop spans 15 amino acids. CDR1 and CDR2 from the germline V gene are LGHDT and YNNKEL (reference sequence). CDR3 bases: TGTGCCAGCAGCCAAGGTGGGGAATCCTACAATGAGCAGTTCTTC. Protein product: CASSQGGESYNEQFF.

V is TRBV30 and J is TRBJ2-7; perhaps TRBD1 as D (5 bases). This CDR3 has 18 amino acids. Trimming shortened V by 4 bases and J by 2 bases, and 27 bases separated the two germline ends. Germline CDR1 reads GTSNPN; CDR2 reads SVGIG (reference sequence). The CDR3 region has the DNA TGTGCCTGGACCCCGAGGAAGGGGTCGGGTTTTCGGGCCTACGAGCAGTACTTC. Translated, it gives CAWTPRKGSGFRAYEQYF.

The V and J genes are TRBV29-1 and TRBJ1-1, with a possible D match to TRBD1 (6 bases). With 4 bases removed from V and 2 bases from J, the gap between germline ends came to 14 bases. Germline loops: CDR1 SQVTM, CDR2 ANQGSEA. CDR3 length: 14 residues. CDR3 nucleotides: TGCAGCGTTGGACAGGCCTATGGTAACACTGAAGCTTTCTTT. Its protein product is CSVGQAYGNTEAFF.

The gene calls are TRBV10-1 and TRBJ2-1, with TRBD2 identical over 7 bases. J gave up 0 bases and V 5 bases, and 4 bases lay outside the gene matches. Germline lookup yields CDR1 WNHNN and CDR2 SYGVQD (reference sequence). This CDR3 comprises 15 residues. The DNA of the CDR3 is TGCGCCAGCAGTCTAGCGGATAGCTCCTACAATGAGCAGTTCTTC. It yields the protein CASSLADSSYNEQFF.

A remark on this clonotype: Germline is not matched at one junction end, which may reflect a read error. The rearrangement joins TRBV5-4 to TRBJ2-3, with D perhaps matching TRBD1 (5 bases). Germline assignment: CDR1 SGHNT and CDR2 YYREEE (reference sequence). The CDR3 sequence is 13 residues long. CDR3 nucleotides: TGTGCTAGCAGCCCCAGGGAATCAGATACGCAGTATTTT. Amino acids: CASSPRESDTQYF.

The chain is built from TRBV5-1 and TRBJ1-1; D might be TRBD1 (5 bases). Germline V gives CDR1 SGHRS, CDR2 YFSETQ. CDR3 size: 16 residues. V lost 0 bases, J lost 1 base, and 13 bases lay in between. CDR3: CASSLDFRVRNTEAFF. CDR3 coding DNA: TGCGCCAGCAGCTTGGATTTCAGGGTACGGAACACTGAAGCTTTCTTT. The full variable domain, completed using reference TRBV5-1 and TRBJ1-1, is KAGVTQTPRYLIKTRGQQVTLSCSPISGHRSVSWYQQTPGQGLQFLFEYFSETQRNKGNFPGRFSGRQFSNSRSEMNVSTLELGDSALYLCASSLDFRVRNTEAFFGQGTRLTVV.

The chain recombines TRBV23-1 with TRBJ1-1, with a possible D match to TRBD1 (6 bases). TRBV23-1 counts as an open reading frame of uncertain function. The CDR3 totals 13 residues. V was cut by 0 bases and J by 11 bases, with 13 bases left in between. The CDR3 protein is CASSQSGGRGAFF. The CDR3 DNA is TGCGCCAGCAGTCAATCTGGGGGGCGGGGGGCTTTCTTT.

The chain is built from TRBV12-3 or TRBV12-4 and TRBJ2-3; D is ambiguous. This CDR3 is built from 13 residues. V dropped 7 bases and J dropped 4 bases, with 12 bases sitting between them. This CDR3 reads CASTWGSPDTQYF. CDR3 coding DNA: TGTGCCAGCACATGGGGTTCTCCAGATACGCAGTATTTT.

This clonotype was picked up one time. Here the CDR3 DNA reads TGTGCCAGCAGCCTCGATCGACGCCTCAACTATGGCTACACCTTC. Its protein is CASSLDRRLNYGYTF. The rearrangement joins TRBV9 to TRBJ1-2; D is uncertain. The CDR3 sequence is 15 residues long. CDR1 is SGDLS, CDR2 YYNGEE, per germline. The V and J ends lost 4 bases and 2 bases respectively, with 15 bases between them.